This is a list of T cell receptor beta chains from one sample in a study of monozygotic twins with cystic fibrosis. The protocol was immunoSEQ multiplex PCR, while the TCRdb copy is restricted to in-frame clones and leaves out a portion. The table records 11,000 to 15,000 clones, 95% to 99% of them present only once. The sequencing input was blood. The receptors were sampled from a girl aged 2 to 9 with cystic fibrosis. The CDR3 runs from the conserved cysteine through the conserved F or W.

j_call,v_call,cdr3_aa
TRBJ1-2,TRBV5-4,CASSLAGFNYGYTF
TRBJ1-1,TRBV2,CASSGNSFTLNTEAFF
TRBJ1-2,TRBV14,CASSQDLREHYGYTF
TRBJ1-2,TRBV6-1,CAISYETGEGYTF
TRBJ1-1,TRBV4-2,CASSQDFRAGTEAFF
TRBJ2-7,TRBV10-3,CAISERTSGSYEQYF
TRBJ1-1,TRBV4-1,CASSRTDGQNTEAFF
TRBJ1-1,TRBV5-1,CASSLVIGGLDTEAFF
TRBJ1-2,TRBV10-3,CAIRRDTGSGYTF
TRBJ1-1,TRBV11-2,CASSPGGDPEAFF
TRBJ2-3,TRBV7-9,CASRDRGGDTQYF
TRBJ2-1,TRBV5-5,CASSRTSGSAIYNEQFF
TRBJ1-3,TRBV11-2,CASSLTTGSEFYSGNTIYF